These 9 T cell receptor beta chains were all obtained from the same sample, sequenced in a study of blood T cell repertoires in COVID-19. TCRdb's copy holds only in-frame clones and misses some; the assay was immunoSEQ multiplex PCR. The sample includes approximately 18,000 clones, about 92% seen only once; the top ten take 5.7%. Sequences were obtained from peripheral blood. These receptor sequences come from a human donor in a cohort sampled during active COVID-19.

J is TRBJ2-7 and V is TRBV6-5; 11 bases are shared with TRBD1. The CDR3 covers 14 residues. Trimming took 7 bases from V and 7 from J; bases not matched to a gene: 9. Looked up from germline, CDR1 is MNHEY and CDR2 is SVGAGI. The CDR3 sequence: CASTEDRGLGEQYF. The CDR3 nucleotides read TGTGCCAGCACAGAGGACAGGGGGCTTGGAGAGCAGTACTTC.

This clone was counted once. The J gene is TRBJ2-5, the V gene TRBV4-1, with 9 positions matching TRBD2. The J call may not be correct, given that the DNA end is closer to TRBJ2-7. The CDR3 has 16 amino acids. Germline V gives CDR1 MGHRA, CDR2 YSYEKL. DNA for the CDR3: TGCGCCAGCAGCCAAGCAGCGGGGGGTAGCTCCTACGAGCAGTACTTC. It is translated as CASSQAAGGSSYEQYF.

The chain links TRBV24-1 to TRBJ2-2; no firm D call. The CDR3 extends over 15 amino acids. Trimming removed 0 bases at V and 1 base at J, with 5 bases between. Germline CDR1 is KGHDR and CDR2 is SFDVKD. CDR3 in amino acids: CATSDLGRNTGELFF. CDR3 DNA sequence: TGTGCCACCAGTGATTTGGGCAGGAACACCGGGGAGCTGTTTTTT.

The chain uses TRBV7-9 and TRBJ2-7; TRBD2 matches at 11 bases. Germline lookup yields CDR1 SEHNR and CDR2 FQNEAQ (reference sequence). J gave up 6 bases and V 2 bases, and 6 bases lay outside the gene matches. The CDR3 totals 15 residues. DNA for the CDR3: TGTGCCAGCAGCTTATTACTAGCGGGAGATCTCGAGCAGTACTTC. It yields the protein CASSLLLAGDLEQYF.

The rearrangement links TRBV24-1 to TRBJ2-5, with TRBD1 matching 12 bases. CDR3 length equals 19 residues. The trim removed 3 bases at V and 3 bases at J, leaving 13 bases unmatched. Germline assignment: CDR1 KGHDR and CDR2 SFDVKD. The CDR3 loop is CATSDPRGQGAAWKETQYF. The CDR3 DNA reads TGTGCCACCAGTGATCCCCGGGGACAGGGGGCAGCGTGGAAAGAGACCCAGTACTTC.

The CDR3 protein is CASSPPERRSSYEQYF. The DNA of the CDR3 is TGTGCCAGCTCACCACCGGAGAGGAGGAGCTCCTACGAGCAGTACTTC. The V call is TRBV18, the J call TRBJ2-7; D is perhaps TRBD2 (5 bases). Trimming shortened V by 0 bases and J by 0 bases, and 12 bases separated the two germline ends. This CDR3 has 16 residues. Germline loops: CDR1 KGHSH, CDR2 LQKENI.

The rearrangement uses TRBV9 and TRBJ2-1, with D possibly TRBD2 on 6 matching bases. This CDR3 has 16 residues. V dropped 3 bases and J dropped 3 bases, with 16 bases sitting between them. The germline gives CDR1 SGDLS, CDR2 YYNGEE. As DNA, the CDR3 is TGTGCCAGCAGCGCCCCGGGCGGGGCCCACTACAATGAGCAGTTCTTC. Its translation: CASSAPGGAHYNEQFF.

The J gene is TRBJ2-4, the V gene TRBV27, with TRBD2 identical over 12 bases. V lost 5 bases and J lost 4; bases outside the gene matches: 3. Germline values: CDR1 MNHEY, CDR2 SMNVEV (reference sequence). The CDR3 runs to 15 residues. CDR3 protein: CASSQGTSGKNIQYF. In DNA, the CDR3 is TGTGCCAGCAGTCAGGGGACTAGCGGGAAAAACATTCAGTACTTC.

CDR3 in amino acids: CASSWEGTGELFF. As DNA, the CDR3 is TGCGCCAGCAGCTGGGAGGGTACCGGGGAGCTGTTTTTT. The chain uses TRBV5-1 and TRBJ2-2; 7 bases fit TRBD2. The CDR3 sequence is 13 residues long. V gave up 3 bases and J gave up 5 bases; unmatched junction bases: 1. The germline V gene has CDR1 SGHRS and CDR2 YFSETQ.